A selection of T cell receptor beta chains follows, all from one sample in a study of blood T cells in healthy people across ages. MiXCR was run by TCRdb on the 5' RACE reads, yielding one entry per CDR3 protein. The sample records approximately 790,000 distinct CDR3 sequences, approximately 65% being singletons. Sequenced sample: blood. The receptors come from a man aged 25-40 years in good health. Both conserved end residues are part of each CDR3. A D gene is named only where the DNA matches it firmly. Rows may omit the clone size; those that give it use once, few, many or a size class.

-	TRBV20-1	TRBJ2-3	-	CSAPTRNADTQYF	TGCAGTGCTCCAACTAGGAATGCAGATACGCAGTATTTT
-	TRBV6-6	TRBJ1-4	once	CAGRGGVFNEKLFF	TGTGCCGGCCGGGGGGGGGTGTTTAATGAAAAACTGTTTTTT
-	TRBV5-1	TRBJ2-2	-	CASSVGVGYGELFF	TGCGCCAGCAGCGTTGGTGTGGGATACGGGGAGCTGTTTTTT
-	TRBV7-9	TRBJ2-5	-	CASSLSASIYRETQYF	TGTGCCAGCAGCTTAAGTGCTAGCATTTACCGGGAGACCCAGTACTTC
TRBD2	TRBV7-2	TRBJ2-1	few	CASSLAFSGLAGGSYNEQFF	TGTGCCAGCAGCTTAGCGTTCTCGGGACTAGCGGGGGGGTCCTACAATGAGCAGTTCTTC
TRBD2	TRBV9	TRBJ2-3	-	CASSWEGATTDTQYF	TGTGCCAGCAGCTGGGAGGGAGCTACCACAGATACGCAGTATTTT
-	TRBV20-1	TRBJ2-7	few	CSANPGSSYEQYF	TGCAGTGCTAACCCAGGTTCATCCTACGAGCAGTACTTC
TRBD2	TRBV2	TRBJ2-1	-	CASSSGISGTDEQFF	TGTGCCAGCAGTAGCGGGATTAGCGGCACGGATGAGCAGTTCTTC
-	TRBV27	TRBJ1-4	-	CASSFGGRNEKLFF	TGTGCCAGCAGTTTTGGGGGGCGGAATGAAAAACTGTTTTTT
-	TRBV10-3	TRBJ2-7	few	CAIRIDVGLDEQYF	TGTGCCATCAGGATTGACGTAGGGTTGGACGAGCAGTACTTC
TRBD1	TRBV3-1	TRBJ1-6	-	CASSQGTGDYNSPLHF	TGTGCCAGCAGCCAAGGAACAGGGGACTATAATTCACCCCTCCACTTT
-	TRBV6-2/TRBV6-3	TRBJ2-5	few	CASSSWETQYF	TGTGCCAGCAGTTCCTGGGAGACCCAGTACTTC
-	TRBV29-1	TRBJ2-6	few	CSVIPSGANVLTF	TGCAGCGTTATTCCCTCTGGGGCCAACGTCCTGACTTTC
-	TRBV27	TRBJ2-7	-	CASSLKGRGPPRDEQYF	TGTGCCAGCAGTTTAAAGGGCAGGGGTCCCCCAAGGGACGAGCAGTACTTC
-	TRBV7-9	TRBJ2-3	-	CASSPTLGTDTQYF	TGTGCCAGCAGCCCTACCTTGGGCACAGATACGCAGTATTTT
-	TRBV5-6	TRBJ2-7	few	CASSFRGGTYEQYF	TGTGCCAGCAGCTTCAGGGGGGGGACGTACGAGCAGTACTTC
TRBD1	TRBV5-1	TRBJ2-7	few	CASSNQAGQGVEQYF	TGCGCCAGCAGCAACCAGGCGGGACAGGGGGTCGAGCAGTACTTC
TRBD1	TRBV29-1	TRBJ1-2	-	CSVGGTGEFGYGYTF	TGCAGCGTTGGGGGGACAGGGGAGTTTGGCTATGGCTACACCTTC
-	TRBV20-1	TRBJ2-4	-	CSAREGVNKNIQYF	TGCAGTGCTAGGGAAGGGGTAAACAAAAACATTCAGTACTTC
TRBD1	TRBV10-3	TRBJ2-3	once	CAIQGAGGTDTQYF	TGTGCCATCCAAGGGGCAGGGGGCACGGATACGCAGTATTTT
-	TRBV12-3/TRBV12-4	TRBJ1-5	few	CASSLGTVSNQPQHF	TGTGCCAGCAGTTTAGGGACAGTAAGCAATCAGCCCCAGCATTTT
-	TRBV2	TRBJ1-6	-	CASSEVGADNSPLHF	TGTGCCAGCAGTGAAGTTGGGGCAGATAATTCACCCCTCCACTTT
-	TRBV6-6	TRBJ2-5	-	CASRKNRAGGETQYF	TGTGCCAGCAGGAAAAACAGGGCTGGAGGAGAGACCCAGTACTTC
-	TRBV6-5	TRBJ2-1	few	CASSLRGGRVNEQFF	TGTGCCAGCAGCTTGAGAGGGGGGCGGGTCAATGAGCAGTTCTTC
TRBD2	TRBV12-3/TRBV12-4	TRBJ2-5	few	CASSSPSGSGTQYF	TGTGCCAGCAGTTCACCTAGCGGTTCAGGGACCCAGTACTTC
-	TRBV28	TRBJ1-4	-	CASSGSGPADPTNEKLFF	TGTGCCAGCAGTGGATCCGGGCCAGCCGATCCAACTAATGAAAAACTGTTTTTT
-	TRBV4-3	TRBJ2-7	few	CASSQVQGYEQYF	TGCGCCAGCAGCCAAGTTCAGGGCTACGAGCAGTACTTC
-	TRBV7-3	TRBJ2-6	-	CASSFGSRISGANVLTF	TGTGCCAGCAGCTTCGGGTCGCGGATCTCTGGGGCCAACGTCCTGACTTTC
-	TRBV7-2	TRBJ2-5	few	CASSLQLTEETQYF	TGTGCCAGCAGCTTGCAATTGACAGAAGAGACCCAGTACTTC
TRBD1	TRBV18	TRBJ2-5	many	CASSLWTGEETQYF	TGTGCCAGCTCACTCTGGACAGGAGAAGAGACCCAGTACTTC
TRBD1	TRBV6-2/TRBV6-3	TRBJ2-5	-	CASSSTGGPQETQYF	TGTGCCAGCAGTTCGACAGGGGGCCCCCAAGAGACCCAGTACTTC
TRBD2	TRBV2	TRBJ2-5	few	CASERGGQVAETQYF	TGTGCCAGCGAGCGGGGGGGGCAAGTGGCAGAGACCCAGTACTTC
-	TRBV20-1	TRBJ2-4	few	CSARDLAGADIQYF	TGCAGTGCTAGAGACCTTGCAGGAGCCGACATTCAGTACTTC